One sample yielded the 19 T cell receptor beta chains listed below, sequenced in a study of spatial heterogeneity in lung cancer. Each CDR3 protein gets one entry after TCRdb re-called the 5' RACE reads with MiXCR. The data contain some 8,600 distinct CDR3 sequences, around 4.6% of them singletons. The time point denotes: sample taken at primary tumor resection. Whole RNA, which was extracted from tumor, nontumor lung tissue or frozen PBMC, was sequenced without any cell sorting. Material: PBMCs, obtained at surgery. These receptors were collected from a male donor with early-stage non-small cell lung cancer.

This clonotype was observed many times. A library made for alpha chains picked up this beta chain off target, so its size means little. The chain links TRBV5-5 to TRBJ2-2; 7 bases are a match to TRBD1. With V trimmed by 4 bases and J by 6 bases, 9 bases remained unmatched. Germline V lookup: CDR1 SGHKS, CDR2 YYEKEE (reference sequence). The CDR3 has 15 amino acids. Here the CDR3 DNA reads TGTGCCAGCAGCCCGAGACAGGGTCGGGCCGGGGAGCTGTTTTTT. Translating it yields CASSPRQGRAGELFF.

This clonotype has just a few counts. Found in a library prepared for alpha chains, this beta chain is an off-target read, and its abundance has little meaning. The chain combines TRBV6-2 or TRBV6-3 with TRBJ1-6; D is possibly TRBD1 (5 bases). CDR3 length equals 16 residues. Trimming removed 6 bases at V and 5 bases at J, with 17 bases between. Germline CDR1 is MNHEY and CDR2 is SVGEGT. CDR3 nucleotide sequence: TGTGCCAGCAGCTTTGACAGCATCTTAAATAATTCACCCCTCCACTTT. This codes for CASSFDSILNNSPLHF.

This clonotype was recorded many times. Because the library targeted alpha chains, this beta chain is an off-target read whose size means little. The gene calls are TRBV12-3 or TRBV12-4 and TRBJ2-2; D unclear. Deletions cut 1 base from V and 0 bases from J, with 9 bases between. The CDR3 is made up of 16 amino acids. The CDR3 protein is CASSLGVPPNTGELFF. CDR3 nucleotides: TGTGCCAGCAGTTTAGGGGTGCCACCGAACACCGGGGAGCTGTTTTTT.

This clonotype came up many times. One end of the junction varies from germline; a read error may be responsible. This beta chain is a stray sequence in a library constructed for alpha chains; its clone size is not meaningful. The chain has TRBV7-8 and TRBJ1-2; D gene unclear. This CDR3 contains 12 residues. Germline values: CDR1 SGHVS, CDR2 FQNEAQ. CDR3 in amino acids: CASSFSKYGYTF. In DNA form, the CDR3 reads TGTGCCAGCAGCTTCTCTAAGTATGGCTACACCTTC.

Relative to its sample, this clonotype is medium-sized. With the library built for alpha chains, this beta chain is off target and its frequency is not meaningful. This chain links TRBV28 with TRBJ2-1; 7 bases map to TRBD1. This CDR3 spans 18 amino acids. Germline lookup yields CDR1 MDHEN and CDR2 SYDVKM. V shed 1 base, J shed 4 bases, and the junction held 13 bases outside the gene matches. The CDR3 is CASSLSPGLGTVYNEQFF. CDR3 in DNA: TGTGCCAGCAGTTTATCCCCCGGGCTCGGGACAGTTTACAATGAGCAGTTCTTC.

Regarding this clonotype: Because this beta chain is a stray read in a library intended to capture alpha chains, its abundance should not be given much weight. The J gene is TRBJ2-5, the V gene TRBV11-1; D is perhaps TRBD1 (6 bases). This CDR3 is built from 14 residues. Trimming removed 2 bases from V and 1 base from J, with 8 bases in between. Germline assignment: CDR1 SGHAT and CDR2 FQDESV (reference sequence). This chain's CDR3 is CASSLQGTQETQYF. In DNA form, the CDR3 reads TGTGCCAGCAGCTTACAGGGGACCCAAGAGACCCAGTACTTC.

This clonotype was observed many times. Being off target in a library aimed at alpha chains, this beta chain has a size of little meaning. The DNA of the CDR3 is TGTGCCAGCAGCTTAGGGGGGTCAGACGCTAACTATGGCTACACCTTC. Translation gives CASSLGGSDANYGYTF. The chain joins TRBV7-2 to TRBJ1-2; D might be TRBD1 (5 bases). Germline V gene sequence: CDR1 SGHTA, CDR2 FQGNSA. The length of the CDR3 is 16 residues. V shed 1 base and J shed 0 bases, with 12 bases lying between them.

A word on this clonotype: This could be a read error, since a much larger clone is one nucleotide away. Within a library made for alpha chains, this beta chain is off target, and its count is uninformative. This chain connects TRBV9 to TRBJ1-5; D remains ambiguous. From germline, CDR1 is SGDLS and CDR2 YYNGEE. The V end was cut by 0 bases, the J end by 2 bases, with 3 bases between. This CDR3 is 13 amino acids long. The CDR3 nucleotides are TGTGCCAGCAGCGTAGATGGCAATCAGCCCCAGCATTTT. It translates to CASSVDGNQPQHF.

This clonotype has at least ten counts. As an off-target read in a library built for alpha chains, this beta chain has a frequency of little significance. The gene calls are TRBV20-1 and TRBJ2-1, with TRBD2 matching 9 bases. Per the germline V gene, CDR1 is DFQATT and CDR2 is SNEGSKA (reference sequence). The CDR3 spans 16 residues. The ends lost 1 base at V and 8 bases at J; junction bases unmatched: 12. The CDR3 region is CSARVPRRGGKDEQFF. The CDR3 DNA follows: TGCAGTGCTAGAGTTCCGCGGCGGGGGGGCAAGGATGAGCAGTTCTTC.

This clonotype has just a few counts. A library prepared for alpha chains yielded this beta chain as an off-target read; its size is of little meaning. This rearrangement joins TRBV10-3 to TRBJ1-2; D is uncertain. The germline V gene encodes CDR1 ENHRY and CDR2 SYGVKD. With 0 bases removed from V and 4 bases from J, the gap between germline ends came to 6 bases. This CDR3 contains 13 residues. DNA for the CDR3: TGTGCCATCAGTGAGTCTTCGGGCTATGGCTACACCTTC. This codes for CAISESSGYGYTF.

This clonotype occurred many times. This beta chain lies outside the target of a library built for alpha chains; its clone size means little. The CDR3 nucleotides are TGTGCCTGGAGTGTCCCGGTGAGGGGTCGCAGCCATGGCACTGAAGCTTTCTTT. It yields the protein CAWSVPVRGRSHGTEAFF. J is TRBJ1-1 and V is TRBV30; possible D gene TRBD1, 5 bases. The ends were cut back, 0 bases at V and 4 bases at J, with 24 bases in the middle. This CDR3 is built from 18 residues. Germline V gene lookup returns CDR1 GTSNPN and CDR2 SVGIG (reference sequence). Full variable domain (remainder filled in from reference TRBV30 and TRBJ1-1): SQTIHQWPATLVQPVGSPLSLECTVEGTSNPNLYWYRQAAGRGLQLLFYSVGIGQISSEVPQNLSASRPQDRQFILSSKKLLLSDSGFYLCAWSVPVRGRSHGTEAFFGQGTRLTVV.

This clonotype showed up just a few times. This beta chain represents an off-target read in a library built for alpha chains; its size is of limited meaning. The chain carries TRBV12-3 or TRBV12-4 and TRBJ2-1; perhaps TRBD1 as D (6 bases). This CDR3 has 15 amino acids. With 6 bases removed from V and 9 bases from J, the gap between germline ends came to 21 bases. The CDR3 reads CASSRTGSFRSEQFF. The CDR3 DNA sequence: TGTGCCAGCAGCCGAACAGGGTCCTTCCGAAGTGAGCAGTTCTTC.

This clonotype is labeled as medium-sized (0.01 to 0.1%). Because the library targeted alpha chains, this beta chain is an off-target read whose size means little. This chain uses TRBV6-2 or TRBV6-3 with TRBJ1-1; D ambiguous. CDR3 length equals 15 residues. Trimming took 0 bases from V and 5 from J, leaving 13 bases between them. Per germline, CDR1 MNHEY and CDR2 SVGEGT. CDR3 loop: CASSYSTLLRTEAFF. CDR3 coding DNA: TGTGCCAGCAGTTACTCGACCCTTCTAAGGACTGAAGCTTTCTTT.

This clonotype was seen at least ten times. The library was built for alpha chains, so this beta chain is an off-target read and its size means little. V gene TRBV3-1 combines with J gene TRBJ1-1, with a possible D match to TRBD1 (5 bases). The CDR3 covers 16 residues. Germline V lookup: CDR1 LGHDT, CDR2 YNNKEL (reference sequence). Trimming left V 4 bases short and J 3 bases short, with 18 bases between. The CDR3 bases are TGTGCCAGCAGCCCCCTAGGGGTTTGGAAAGACACTGAAGCTTTCTTT. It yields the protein CASSPLGVWKDTEAFF.

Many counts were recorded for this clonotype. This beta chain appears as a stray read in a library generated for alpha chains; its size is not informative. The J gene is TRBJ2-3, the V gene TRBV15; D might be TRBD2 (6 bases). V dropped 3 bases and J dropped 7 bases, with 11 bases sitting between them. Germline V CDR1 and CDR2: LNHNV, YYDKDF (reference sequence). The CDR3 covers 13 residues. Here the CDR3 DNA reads TGTGCCACCAGCAGGGGCGGGGAACATACGCAGTATTTT. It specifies CATSRGGEHTQYF. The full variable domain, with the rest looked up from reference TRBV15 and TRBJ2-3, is DAMVIQNPRYQVTQFGKPVTLSCSQTLNHNVMYWYQQKSSQAPKLLFHYYDKDFNNEADTPDNFQSRRPNTSFCFLDIRSPGLGDTAMYLCATSRGGEHTQYFGPGTRLTVL.

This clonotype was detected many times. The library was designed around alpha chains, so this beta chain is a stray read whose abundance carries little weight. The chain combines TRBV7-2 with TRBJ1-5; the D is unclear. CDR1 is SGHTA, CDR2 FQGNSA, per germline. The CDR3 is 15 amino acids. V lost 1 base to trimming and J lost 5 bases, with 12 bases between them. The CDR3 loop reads CASSLGGRMDQPQHF. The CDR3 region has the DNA TGTGCCAGCAGCTTAGGTGGCAGGATGGATCAGCCCCAGCATTTT. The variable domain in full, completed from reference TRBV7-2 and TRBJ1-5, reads GAGVSQSPSNKVTEKGKDVELRCDPISGHTALYWYRQSLGQGLEFLIYFQGNSAPDKSGLPSDRFSAERTGGSVSTLTIQRTQQEDSAVYLCASSLGGRMDQPQHFGDGTRLSIL.

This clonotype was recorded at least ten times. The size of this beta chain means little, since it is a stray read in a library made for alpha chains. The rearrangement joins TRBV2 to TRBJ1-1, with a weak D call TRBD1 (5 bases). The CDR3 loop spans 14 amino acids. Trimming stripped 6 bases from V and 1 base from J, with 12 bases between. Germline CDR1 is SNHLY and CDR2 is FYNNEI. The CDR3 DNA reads TGTGCCAGCAGCGATGGGACGTCGAACACTGAAGCTTTCTTT. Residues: CASSDGTSNTEAFF.

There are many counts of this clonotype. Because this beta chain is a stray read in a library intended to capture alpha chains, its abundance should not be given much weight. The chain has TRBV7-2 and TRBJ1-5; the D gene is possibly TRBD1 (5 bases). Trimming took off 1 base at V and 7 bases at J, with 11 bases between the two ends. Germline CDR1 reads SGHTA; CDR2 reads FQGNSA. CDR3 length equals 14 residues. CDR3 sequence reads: CASSLGMGDQPQHF. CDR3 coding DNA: TGTGCCAGCAGCTTAGGGATGGGGGACCAGCCCCAGCATTTT.

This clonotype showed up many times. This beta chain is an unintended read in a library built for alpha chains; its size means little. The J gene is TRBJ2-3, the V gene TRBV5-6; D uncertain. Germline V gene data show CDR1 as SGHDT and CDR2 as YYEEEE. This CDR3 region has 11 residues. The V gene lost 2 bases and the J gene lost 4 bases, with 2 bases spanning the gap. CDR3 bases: TGTGCCAGCAGCTTAGCAGATACGCAGTATTTT. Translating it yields CASSLADTQYF.